This TCR beta chain is drawn from a study of siplizumab effects on memory and regulatory T cells. Study results and limitations: Among mappable alloreactive CD4+ clones, the Treg-derived fraction averaged around 70% with siplizumab versus 25% to 30% in controls. Researchers could map only a minor fraction of alloreactive clones to unstimulated subsets.

In each sample, roughly 97,000 TCR templates were assayed. The data were produced by immunoSEQ multiplex PCR, yet TCRdb's version contains in-frame clones alone and is incomplete. The data contain over 100,000 clones, just under 95% of them seen just once; the ten biggest clones take up around 0.15%. On this clone itself: Its target is unknown.

The V gene lost 0 bases and the J gene lost 8 bases, with 10 bases spanning the gap. Germline values: CDR1 LNHDA, CDR2 SQIVND (reference sequence). This CDR3 contains 14 residues. This receptor was taken from a human donor in good health. The V gene is TRBV19, the J gene TRBJ1-4, with D unresolved. Sequencing was done on a sample of non-Treg CD4+ T cells sorted from blood. The CDR3 spells CASSIEGFGEKLFF. The CDR3 region has the DNA TGTGCCAGTAGTATAGAGGGATTTGGGGAAAAACTGTTTTTT. Looking up the rest from reference TRBV19 and TRBJ1-4 gives the full variable domain: DGGITQSPKYLFRKEGQNVTLSCEQNLNHDAMYWYRQDPGQGLRLIYYSQIVNDFQKGDIAEGYSVSREKKESFPLTVTSAQKNPTAFYLCASSIEGFGEKLFFGSGTQLSVL.